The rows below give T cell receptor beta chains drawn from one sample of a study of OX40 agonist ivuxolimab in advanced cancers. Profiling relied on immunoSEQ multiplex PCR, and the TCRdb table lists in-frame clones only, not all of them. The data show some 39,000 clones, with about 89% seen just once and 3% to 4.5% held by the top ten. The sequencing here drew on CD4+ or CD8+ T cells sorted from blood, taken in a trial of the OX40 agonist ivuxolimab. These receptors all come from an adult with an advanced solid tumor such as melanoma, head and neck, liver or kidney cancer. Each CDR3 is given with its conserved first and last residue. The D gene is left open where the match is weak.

cdr3_aa: CASSAEKVPGQFF
j_call: TRBJ2-1
d_call: NA
v_call: TRBV2

cdr3_aa: CASSSGTSGKVGATYNEQFF
j_call: TRBJ2-1
d_call: TRBD2
v_call: TRBV5-1

cdr3_aa: CASSPPGPGNTIYF
j_call: TRBJ1-3
d_call: NA
v_call: TRBV7-9

cdr3_aa: CASSPPRASSYEQYF
j_call: TRBJ2-7
d_call: NA
v_call: TRBV6-1

cdr3_aa: CASSPRTSGEITGELFF
j_call: TRBJ2-2
d_call: TRBD2
v_call: TRBV11-3

cdr3_aa: CATSRVTDKGNEQFF
j_call: TRBJ2-1
d_call: NA
v_call: TRBV15

cdr3_aa: CASTYLGRSGTDTQYF
j_call: TRBJ2-3
d_call: NA
v_call: TRBV5-6

cdr3_aa: CASTGIPRNEQFF
j_call: TRBJ2-1
d_call: NA
v_call: TRBV10-3

cdr3_aa: CASSQEGGEQFF
j_call: TRBJ2-1
d_call: NA
v_call: TRBV4-1

cdr3_aa: CASSQDPRGYNEQFF
j_call: TRBJ2-1
d_call: NA
v_call: TRBV14

cdr3_aa: CSVGSLLAGAGETQYF
j_call: TRBJ2-5
d_call: TRBD2
v_call: TRBV29-1

cdr3_aa: CASSTVPRDRFTGELFF
j_call: TRBJ2-2
d_call: NA
v_call: TRBV21-1

cdr3_aa: CASRTRLYGYTF
j_call: TRBJ1-2
d_call: NA
v_call: TRBV2

cdr3_aa: CASSGGLAEPFSEQYF
j_call: TRBJ2-7
d_call: TRBD2
v_call: TRBV19

cdr3_aa: CSVHSPGSPDTQYF
j_call: TRBJ2-3
d_call: NA
v_call: TRBV29-1

cdr3_aa: CASGFSGRAGTQYF
j_call: TRBJ2-5
d_call: TRBD2
v_call: TRBV12-5

cdr3_aa: CASSRGGGYNEQFF
j_call: TRBJ2-1
d_call: NA
v_call: TRBV19

cdr3_aa: CASSYSGRASTDTQYF
j_call: TRBJ2-3
d_call: TRBD2
v_call: TRBV7-2

cdr3_aa: CASGLVLGRFYEQYF
j_call: TRBJ2-7
d_call: NA
v_call: TRBV12-5

cdr3_aa: CASSSPGQGNTEAFF
j_call: TRBJ1-1
d_call: TRBD1
v_call: TRBV28

cdr3_aa: CASSAGTGLGYTF
j_call: TRBJ1-2
d_call: TRBD1
v_call: TRBV19

cdr3_aa: CASSLRTGSTEAFF
j_call: TRBJ1-1
d_call: TRBD1
v_call: TRBV25-1

cdr3_aa: CASGRPNEQFF
j_call: TRBJ2-1
d_call: NA
v_call: TRBV11-3

cdr3_aa: CASSLAGYQAFF
j_call: TRBJ1-1
d_call: NA
v_call: TRBV7-2

cdr3_aa: CASSPVKDRILTYEQYF
j_call: TRBJ2-7
d_call: TRBD1
v_call: TRBV5-1

cdr3_aa: CASSVQGAAGNTIYF
j_call: TRBJ1-3
d_call: TRBD1
v_call: TRBV9

cdr3_aa: CASSRTGKGYEQYF
j_call: TRBJ2-7
d_call: TRBD1
v_call: TRBV14

cdr3_aa: CASSFLGTTDTQYF
j_call: TRBJ2-3
d_call: NA
v_call: TRBV11-1

cdr3_aa: CASSDGSSGGWELFF
j_call: TRBJ2-2
d_call: NA
v_call: TRBV2

cdr3_aa: CASRLLGGHYGYTF
j_call: TRBJ1-2
d_call: NA
v_call: TRBV6-5

cdr3_aa: CSASGTAGGEQYF
j_call: TRBJ2-7
d_call: TRBD2
v_call: TRBV29-1

cdr3_aa: CASSHLVRVQNIQYF
j_call: TRBJ2-4
d_call: NA
v_call: TRBV4-1

cdr3_aa: CASSPAPGKTGGYTF
j_call: TRBJ1-2
d_call: NA
v_call: TRBV27

cdr3_aa: CSADDRETQYF
j_call: TRBJ2-5
d_call: NA
v_call: TRBV20-1

cdr3_aa: CASSLGRVYEQYF
j_call: TRBJ2-7
d_call: NA
v_call: TRBV7-2

cdr3_aa: CSVEQDSNQPQHF
j_call: TRBJ1-5
d_call: NA
v_call: TRBV29-1

cdr3_aa: CASSLYNEQFF
j_call: TRBJ2-1
d_call: NA
v_call: TRBV9

cdr3_aa: CASRLGGSGNTIYF
j_call: TRBJ1-3
d_call: NA
v_call: TRBV28

cdr3_aa: CASKEGTSPLHF
j_call: TRBJ1-6
d_call: NA
v_call: TRBV28

cdr3_aa: CASSDGRKQTQYF
j_call: TRBJ2-5
d_call: NA
v_call: TRBV9

cdr3_aa: CASSQGTGTNTIYF
j_call: TRBJ1-3
d_call: NA
v_call: TRBV14

cdr3_aa: CATSRLQGEQFF
j_call: TRBJ2-1
d_call: NA
v_call: TRBV15

cdr3_aa: CAIRPRSNEKLFF
j_call: TRBJ1-4
d_call: NA
v_call: TRBV10-3

cdr3_aa: CATSAVVSYEQYF
j_call: TRBJ2-7
d_call: NA
v_call: TRBV15

cdr3_aa: CASSNREGRYEQYF
j_call: TRBJ2-7
d_call: TRBD2
v_call: TRBV27

cdr3_aa: CASSGGQAGVEQYF
j_call: TRBJ2-7
d_call: NA
v_call: TRBV5-1

cdr3_aa: CASSLRGTNTEAFF
j_call: TRBJ1-1
d_call: NA
v_call: TRBV6-5